Presented here are 23 T cell receptor beta chains from one specimen sequenced in a study of breast tumors, draining lymph nodes, adjacent tissues. Axillary draining lymph nodes of breast cancer patients supplied the node samples. TCRdb re-analysed the multiplex PCR reads in MiXCR, keeping a single row per CDR3 protein. The profile shows 200,000 or so distinct CDR3 sequences, 30% to 40% of them singletons. Sequencing was carried out using axillary lymph node tissue. The receptors come from a female donor with breast cancer. Some clones in this sample may be carry-over from other donors' samples.

This clonotype was seen at least ten times. The chain couples TRBV28 to TRBJ2-7; possible D gene TRBD1, 6 bases. This CDR3 has 14 residues. CDR1 is MDHEN and CDR2 is SYDVKM in the germline V gene. Trimming took 4 bases from V and 3 from J, leaving 13 bases between them. CDR3 region: CASSSPTGFYEQYF. CDR3 in DNA: TGTGCCAGCAGTTCCCCCACAGGGTTCTACGAGCAGTACTTC.

The gene calls are TRBV20-1 and TRBJ1-2; no clear D. This CDR3 is 14 amino acids long. Germline CDR1 reads DFQATT; CDR2 reads SNEGSKA (reference sequence). The CDR3 DNA is TGCAGCACTAGACCTACGAAAGCTAACTCCGGCTACACCTTC. Translating gives CSTRPTKANSGYTF.

CDR3 loop: CASSPRVPGGMGSYNSPLHF. The CDR3 nucleotides are TGTGCCAGCAGCCCCCGCGTGCCAGGGGGCATGGGCTCCTATAATTCACCCCTCCACTTT. This chain joins TRBV5-5 and TRBJ1-6, with 8 bases matching TRBD1. Trimming took 4 bases from V and 0 from J; bases not matched to a gene: 15. The CDR3 is 20 residues long. CDR1 and CDR2 from the germline V gene are SGHKS and YYEKEE (reference sequence).

About this clonotype: This may come from a read error, since a much larger clone is one base off. The CDR3 nucleotides are TGTCCCAGCAGCCAAGTGGACAGTCAGCCCCAGCATTTT. Protein: CPSSQVDSQPQHF. This rearrangement joins TRBV3-1 to TRBJ1-5, with a tentative D call TRBD1 (6 bases). The CDR3 covers 13 residues. In germline, CDR1 is LGHDT, CDR2 YNNKEL (reference sequence).

This clonotype has at least ten counts. The rearrangement links TRBV11-2 to TRBJ2-5, with TRBD1 matching over 10 bases. With V trimmed by 5 bases and J by 3 bases, 9 bases remained unmatched. Germline V gene data show CDR1 as SGHAT and CDR2 as FQNNGV. This CDR3 region has 16 residues. CDR3 protein: CASSHRTGGEEETQYF. Here the CDR3 DNA reads TGTGCCAGCAGCCACCGGACAGGGGGGGAGGAAGAGACCCAGTACTTC.

This clonotype was seen ten or more times. V is TRBV20-1 and J is TRBJ2-7, with D maybe TRBD1 (6 bases). From germline, CDR1 is DFQATT and CDR2 SNEGSKA (reference sequence). The ends were cut back, 6 bases at V and 3 bases at J, with 18 bases in the middle. This CDR3 comprises 14 residues. The CDR3 DNA is TGCAGTGCGACCGAGGAGAGGGGGATCTACGAGCAGTACTTC. Its translation: CSATEERGIYEQYF.

As for this clonotype: At one end the junction does not follow the germline gene, possibly because of a read error. The chain is built from TRBV29-1 and TRBJ2-2, with D possibly matching TRBD2 (5 bases). CDR3 length: 12 residues. Germline loops: CDR1 SQVTM, CDR2 ANQGSEA. The DNA for the CDR3 is TGCAGCTTTTACAGTGCGAACACCGGGGAGCTTTTT. Protein sequence: CSFYSANTGELF.

This clonotype has a count of ten or more. This sequence joins TRBV13 and TRBJ1-5, with D possibly TRBD1 on 5 matching bases. The CDR3 is made up of 16 amino acids. Germline CDR1 is PRHDT and CDR2 is FYEKMQ (reference sequence). V was shortened by 5 bases and J by 0 bases, with 14 bases between the two germline ends. This CDR3 reads CASSLGAPYSNQPQHF. The DNA for the CDR3 is TGTGCCAGCAGCCTCGGGGCCCCTTATAGCAATCAGCCCCAGCATTTT.

This clonotype was picked up a small number of times. A much larger clone lies a single base off, so this may be a read error. The V call is TRBV20-1, the J call TRBJ1-5, with 9 positions matching TRBD1. CDR1 DFQATT and CDR2 SNEGSKA come from the germline V gene (reference sequence). The CDR3 consists of 16 residues. J gave up 5 bases and V 4 bases, and 12 bases lay outside the gene matches. CDR3 sequence reads: CSAISPRDRAHQPQHF. The CDR3 DNA sequence: TGCAGTGCTATAAGCCCCCGGGACAGGGCGCATCAGCCCCAGCATTTT.

This clonotype was detected ten times or more. The J gene is TRBJ2-7, the V gene TRBV7-2, with 14 bases matching TRBD2. The CDR3 runs 17 residues. Germline V gene lookup returns CDR1 SGHTA and CDR2 FQGNSA. J lost 2 bases, V lost 5 bases, and 8 bases had no gene match. CDR3 sequence: CASSPQTSGRAAYEQYF. CDR3 nucleotides: TGTGCCAGCAGCCCCCAGACTAGCGGGAGGGCGGCCTACGAGCAGTACTTC.

In this sample, this clonotype turned up many times. The chain recombines TRBV15 with TRBJ2-3; possible D gene TRBD2, 5 bases. The CDR3 runs 15 residues. The V end lost 0 bases, the J end lost 5 bases, and 12 bases lay between the germline ends. CDR1 and CDR2 from the germline V gene are LNHNV and YYDKDF (reference sequence). The CDR3 DNA reads TGTGCCACCAGCAGAGATTCGGTCGGGATAGATACGCAGTATTTT. This translates into CATSRDSVGIDTQYF.

As for this clonotype: This may arise from a read error, as a much more abundant clone is one base away. The chain couples TRBV6-5 to TRBJ2-3; possibly TRBD1 for D (6 bases). Germline CDR1 and CDR2: MNHEY and SVGAGI. Trimming cost V 5 bases and J 6 bases, with 15 bases left between them. This CDR3 spans 14 amino acids. CDR3 region: CASSRGTGRDTQYF. The CDR3 DNA reads TGTGCCAGCAGTCGGGGTACAGGGCGGGATACGCAGTATTTT.

This clonotype has at least ten counts. This chain joins TRBV3-1 and TRBJ1-6, with D possibly TRBD1 on 6 matching bases. Trimming cost V 1 base and J 14 bases, with 9 bases left between them. The V gene's germline CDR1 is LGHDT and CDR2 YNNKEL (reference sequence). The CDR3 is 12 amino acids. As DNA, the CDR3 is TGTGCCAGCAGCCAAGCTCAGGGGTCCCTCCACTTT. It yields the protein CASSQAQGSLHF.

For this clonotype: The junction departs from germline at one end; a sequencing error may be responsible. The chain links TRBV20-1 to TRBJ1-5; 7 nucleotides align to TRBD1. CDR3 length: 11 amino acids. Per the germline V gene, CDR1 is DFQATT and CDR2 is SNEGSKA (reference sequence). CDR3 protein: CSAEPRQGQNF. DNA of the CDR3: TGCAGTGCCGAACCCAGACAGGGCCAAAATTTT.

This clonotype was counted ten times or more. The chain employs TRBV7-8 and TRBJ2-1; TRBD2 aligns across 8 bases. This CDR3 is built from 17 residues. Per the germline V gene, CDR1 is SGHVS and CDR2 is FQNEAQ. Trimming removed 0 bases from V and 2 bases from J; junction bases left unmatched: 6. This CDR3 is CASSLAPAGAAYNEQFF. The CDR3 DNA sequence: TGTGCCAGCAGCTTAGCCCCAGCGGGGGCCGCCTACAATGAGCAGTTCTTC.

This clonotype has at least ten counts. The CDR3 sequence: CASSSLRESTDTQYF. Here the CDR3 DNA reads TGTGCCAGCAGTTCCTTGCGGGAGAGCACAGATACGCAGTATTTT. This rearrangement joins TRBV6-5 to TRBJ2-3, with TRBD2 identical over 7 bases. The CDR3 runs to 15 residues. The germline V gene encodes CDR1 MNHEY and CDR2 SVGAGI. V trimming: 4 bases; J trimming: 0 bases; junction bases outside the gene matches: 4.

As to this clonotype: This may arise from a read error, as a much more abundant clone is one base away. The gene calls are TRBV5-1 and TRBJ2-5, with D tentatively TRBD1 (6 bases). This CDR3 has 17 amino acids. Germline V CDR1 and CDR2: SGHRS, YFSETQ. CDR3 in amino acids: CASSLGLDRQLQEIQYF. The CDR3 DNA sequence: TGCGCCAGCAGCTTGGGGTTGGACAGACAACTCCAAGAGATCCAGTACTTC.

There are many counts of this clonotype. The rearrangement uses TRBV11-3 and TRBJ2-3; 7 bases map to TRBD1. The CDR3 consists of 13 residues. The junction had 1 base not matched to a gene; V was cut back by 2 bases and J by 5 bases. Germline CDR1 and CDR2: SGHNT and YENEEA. The CDR3 here is CASSLPGGDTQYF. The DNA for the CDR3 is TGTGCCAGCAGCTTACCAGGGGGAGATACGCAGTATTTT.

This clonotype was seen a handful of times. The chain uses TRBV18 and TRBJ2-1, with 14 bases matching TRBD2. This CDR3 has 14 residues. The germline gives CDR1 KGHSH, CDR2 LQKENI. Trimming at V came to 3 bases and at J to 9 bases, leaving 1 base not matched to a gene. The CDR3 DNA sequence: TGTGCCAGCTCACCCGGGACTAGCGGGAGTGAGCAGTTCTTC. Its protein is CASSPGTSGSEQFF.

The gene calls are TRBV7-9 and TRBJ1-5; 7 positions match TRBD1. V shed 5 bases and J 4 bases; nucleotides not matched to a gene: 8. This CDR3 has 15 residues. Germline CDR1 and CDR2: SEHNR and FQNEAQ (reference sequence). As DNA, the CDR3 is TGTGCCAGCAGCCCTCCGGGACAGATGAATCAGCCCCAGCATTTT. Translated, it gives CASSPPGQMNQPQHF.

The rearrangement links TRBV11-1 to TRBJ2-2; the match to TRBD1 covers 7 bases. Trimming at V came to 9 bases and at J to 8 bases, leaving 6 bases not matched to a gene. The V gene's germline CDR1 is SGHAT and CDR2 FQDESV (reference sequence). The CDR3 length is 12 residues. The CDR3 loop reads CASDTGAGELFF. Written as DNA, the CDR3 is TGTGCCAGTGATACAGGGGCTGGGGAGCTGTTTTTT. The whole variable domain, filled in from reference TRBV11-1 and TRBJ2-2, reads EAEVAQSPRYKITEKSQAVAFWCDPISGHATLYWYRQILGQGPELLVQFQDESVVDDSQLPKDRFSAERLKGVDSTLKIQPAELGDSAMYLCASDTGAGELFFGEGSRLTVL.

A remark on this clonotype: A much larger clone differs from this one at a single base, so this may be a read error. No conserved phenylalanine or tryptophan is present at the end of the CDR3, so a read error is the likely explanation. The chain carries TRBV5-6 and TRBJ2-3, with D possibly being TRBD1 (6 bases). Trimming removed 5 bases at V and 0 bases at J, with 13 bases between. CDR1 is SGHDT, CDR2 YYEEEE, per germline. This CDR3 is built from 15 residues. CDR3 bases: TGTGCCAGCAGGGTACAGGGATCTAGCACAGATACGCAGTATTCT. This encodes CASRVQGSSTDTQYS.

This rearrangement joins TRBV28 to TRBJ1-5; D is unclear. There are 12 residues in the CDR3. The germline V gene has CDR1 MDHEN and CDR2 SYDVKM. V lost 8 bases to trimming and J lost 3 bases, with 8 bases between them. The CDR3 region is CASGYLNQPQHF. The CDR3 region has the DNA TGTGCCAGCGGGTACCTCAATCAGCCCCAGCATTTT.